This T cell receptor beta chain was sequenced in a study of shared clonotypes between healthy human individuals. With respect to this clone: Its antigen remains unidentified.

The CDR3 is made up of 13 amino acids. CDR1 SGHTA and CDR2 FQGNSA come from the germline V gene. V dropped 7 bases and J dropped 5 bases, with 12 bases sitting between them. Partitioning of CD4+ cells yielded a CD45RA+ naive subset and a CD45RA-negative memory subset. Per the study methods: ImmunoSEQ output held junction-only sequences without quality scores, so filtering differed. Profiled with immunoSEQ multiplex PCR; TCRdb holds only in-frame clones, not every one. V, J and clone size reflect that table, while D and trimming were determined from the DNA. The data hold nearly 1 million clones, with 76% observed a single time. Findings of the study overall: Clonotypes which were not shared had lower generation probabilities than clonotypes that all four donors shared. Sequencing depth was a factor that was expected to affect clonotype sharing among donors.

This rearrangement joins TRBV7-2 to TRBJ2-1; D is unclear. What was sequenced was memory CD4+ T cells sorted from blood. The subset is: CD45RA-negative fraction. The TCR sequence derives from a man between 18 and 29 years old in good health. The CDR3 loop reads CASTPFRDNEQFF. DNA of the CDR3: TGTGCCAGCACCCCATTTCGTGACAATGAGCAGTTCTTC.